This section outlines one T cell receptor beta chain sequence together with its context. The method was immunoSEQ multiplex PCR; TCRdb's version includes in-frame clones alone and lacks a portion of them. The table shows 70,000 to 85,000 clones, with approximately 90% occurring only once. Germline V CDR1 and CDR2: SGHRS, YFSETQ. CDR3 length: 16 residues. V lost 0 bases, J lost 0 bases, and 9 bases lay in between. This specimen comes from a study of T cells after somatic rescue of genetic block. This clonotype was obtained from a man aged 30 to 39. The sample comprised peripheral blood mononuclear cells (PBMCs). The rearrangement joins TRBV5-1 to TRBJ2-2; TRBD1 might be the D (6 bases). The CDR3 loop reads CASSLASGANTGELFF. CDR3 nucleotide sequence: TGCGCCAGCAGCTTGGCCTCAGGGGCGAACACCGGGGAGCTGTTTTTT.